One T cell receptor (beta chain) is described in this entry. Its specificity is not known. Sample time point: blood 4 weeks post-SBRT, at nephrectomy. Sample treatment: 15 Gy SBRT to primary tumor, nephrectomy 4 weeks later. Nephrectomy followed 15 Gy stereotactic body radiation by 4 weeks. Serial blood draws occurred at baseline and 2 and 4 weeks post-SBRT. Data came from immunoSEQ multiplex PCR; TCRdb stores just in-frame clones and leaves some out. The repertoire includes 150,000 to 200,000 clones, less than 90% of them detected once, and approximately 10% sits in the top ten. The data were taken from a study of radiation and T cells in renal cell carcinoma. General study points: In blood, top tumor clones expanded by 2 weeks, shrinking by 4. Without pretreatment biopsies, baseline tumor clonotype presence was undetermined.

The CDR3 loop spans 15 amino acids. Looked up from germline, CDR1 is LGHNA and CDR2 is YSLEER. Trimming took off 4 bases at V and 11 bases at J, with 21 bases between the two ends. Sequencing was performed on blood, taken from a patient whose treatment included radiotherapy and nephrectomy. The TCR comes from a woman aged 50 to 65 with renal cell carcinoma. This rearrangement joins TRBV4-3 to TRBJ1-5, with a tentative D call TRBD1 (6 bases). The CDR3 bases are TGCGCCAGCAGCCCACCACCCGTGAGGGGGGATACCCAGCATTTT. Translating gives CASSPPPVRGDTQHF.